This TCR beta chain was identified in a study of technical replicates of blood from a handful of donors. The germline V gene encodes CDR1 LNHDA and CDR2 SQIVND (reference sequence). The CDR3 has 14 residues. The V end was cut by 4 bases, the J end by 0 bases, with 10 bases between. Generated by immunoSEQ multiplex PCR, the TCRdb table keeps only in-frame clones and is missing some. The sample shows approximately 77,000 clones, 94% of them seen only once. The origin of this receptor is a human donor in good health. The source material was T cells isolated from PBMCs. The chain recombines TRBV19 with TRBJ2-7, with a weak D call TRBD1 (6 bases). CDR3 DNA sequence: TGTGCCAGTAGTAATAGACAGGCCTCCTACGAGCAGTACTTC. Protein sequence: CASSNRQASYEQYF.